Shown below are 9 T cell receptor beta chains from a single sample sequenced in a study of cytomegalovirus exposure and HLA in healthy donors. 13 Jbeta primers and 60 Vbeta primers were used for the PCR. This table comes from immunoSEQ multiplex PCR, and its TCRdb copy is limited to in-frame clones, with some not included. The profile shows some 140,000 clones, around 81% of them singletons. Material: PBMCs. Every receptor here comes from a woman in her forties in good health and CMV-seropositive.

The table lists this clone with a few counts. This chain joins TRBV30 and TRBJ2-7, with 13 positions matching TRBD2. This CDR3 comprises 14 residues. V gave up 6 bases and J gave up 2 bases; unmatched junction bases: 4. Germline CDR1 and CDR2: GTSNPN and SVGIG (reference sequence). The CDR3 region is CACQLAGGPYEQYF. The CDR3 DNA is TGTGCCTGCCAACTAGCGGGAGGGCCCTACGAGCAGTACTTC.

This clone was picked up one time. The chain couples TRBV29-1 to TRBJ2-7, with D possibly TRBD1 on 6 matching bases. The CDR3 totals 13 residues. Trimming took 7 bases from V and 7 from J, leaving 20 bases between them. Germline loops: CDR1 SQVTM, CDR2 ANQGSEA. The CDR3 protein is CSGSPGQFGEQYF. The CDR3, as DNA: TGCAGCGGCTCTCCCGGACAGTTCGGGGAGCAGTACTTC.

This clone came up a few times. The chain couples TRBV30 to TRBJ2-1, with 9 bases that match TRBD2. The CDR3 is 17 residues long. After removal of 0 bases from V and 5 bases from J, the junction contained 11 bases not matched to a gene. Germline loops: CDR1 GTSNPN, CDR2 SVGIG (reference sequence). The CDR3 DNA is TGTGCCTGGAGTGTACTAGGGGTAGCGGGAGCTAACAATGAGCAGTTCTTC. Its translation is CAWSVLGVAGANNEQFF.

The CDR3 DNA reads as TGTGCCAGCAGAACTGAACAGGAAGGGAACACTGAAGCTTTCTTT. This translates into CASRTEQEGNTEAFF. The J gene is TRBJ1-1, the V gene TRBV28, with TRBD1 as a possible D gene (5 bases). This CDR3 spans 15 amino acids. The germline gives CDR1 MDHEN, CDR2 SYDVKM. Trimming cost V 6 bases and J 1 base, with 15 bases left between them.

The J gene is TRBJ2-3, the V gene TRBV10-2, with TRBD2 identical over 10 bases. The CDR3 consists of 17 residues. The germline gives CDR1 WSHSY, CDR2 SAAADI. Trimming at V came to 3 bases and at J to 5 bases, leaving 11 bases not matched to a gene. The CDR3 nucleotides read TGCGCCAGCAGTGATGGGGGAGCGGGAGGGCCTGGAGATACGCAGTATTTT. It encodes CASSDGGAGGPGDTQYF.

V and J are TRBV7-9 and TRBJ2-5, with TRBD2 matching over 14 bases. Germline trimming cut 3 bases from V and 2 bases from J; bases unmatched to any gene: 2. Germline lookup yields CDR1 SEHNR and CDR2 FQNEAQ (reference sequence). The CDR3 is 16 residues long. This CDR3 reads CASSLRLAGGQETQYF. The CDR3 DNA is TGTGCCAGCAGCTTGAGACTAGCGGGAGGGCAAGAGACCCAGTACTTC.

This rearrangement joins TRBV11-2 to TRBJ2-1; 7 bases are a match to TRBD2. J was trimmed by 9 bases and V by 5 bases; bases with no gene match: 13. The CDR3 runs to 15 residues. CDR1 SGHAT and CDR2 FQNNGV come from the germline V gene. The DNA of the CDR3 is TGTGCCAGCAGCCAAGCCGGGAGGTCTAACTCTGAGCAGTTCTTC. Encoded protein: CASSQAGRSNSEQFF.

The V call is TRBV14, the J call TRBJ1-1; TRBD1 might be the D (6 bases). Germline V CDR1 and CDR2: SGHDN, FVKESK. V lost 3 bases to trimming and J lost 10 bases, with 12 bases between them. This CDR3 has 12 amino acids. In nucleotides, the CDR3 is TGTGCCAGCAGCCAGTCAGGGGTCCGAGCTTTCTTT. Its protein is CASSQSGVRAFF.

The rearrangement joins TRBV6-5 to TRBJ2-3; 8 nucleotides match TRBD1. The CDR3 sequence is 14 residues long. Germline lookup yields CDR1 MNHEY and CDR2 SVGAGI. The J segment lost 1 base and the V segment lost 6 bases, leaving 3 bases of the junction unmatched. CDR3 DNA sequence: TGTGCCAGCAGGAAGACAGGGGGCACAGATACGCAGTATTTT. The encoded protein is CASRKTGGTDTQYF.